The clone carrying this T cell receptor beta chain was seen a few times. Antigen specificity is unknown. The data stem from a study of blood T cells in healthy people across ages. Primers used in a second PCR of about 6 to 11 cycles were a sample-barcoded 5' primer and a J-beta primer mix. TCRdb re-analysed the 5' RACE reads in MiXCR, keeping a single row per CDR3 protein. The top ten clones hold about 3% of a sample with approximately 800,000 distinct CDR3 sequences, around 24% of them seen once. V was shortened by 7 bases and J by 5 bases, with 14 bases between the two germline ends. The CDR3 is made up of 14 amino acids. Study outcomes and limitations: Changes seen in expanded clonotypes were possibly confounded by donor CMV status left unknown. With unsorted PBMCs, a conclusive comparison of naive versus antigen-experienced cells was not possible.

A further study also used this sample, focusing on T cells of mothers and their children. That report notes: Three healthy Caucasian mothers and their six children donated. Per child, 2.5 million to 3.5 million TCR beta CDR3 reads were obtained, against over 8 million per mother.

Sequencing was carried out using blood. The chain employs TRBV12-3 or TRBV12-4 and TRBJ1-4; perhaps TRBD1 as D (5 bases). The clonotype was recovered from a boy under 18 in good health. CDR3 nucleotide sequence: TGTGCCAGCAAGTTCTGGGGGATAAATGAAAAACTGTTTTTT. Residues: CASKFWGINEKLFF.